A single sample gave rise to the 28 T cell receptor beta chains below, sequenced in a study of blood T cell repertoires in COVID-19. Assay: immunoSEQ multiplex PCR; the TCRdb copy retains only in-frame clones and omits some. The repertoire consists of 150,000 to 250,000 clones, with more than 65% occurring once and the leading ten covering less than 9.5%. Sequenced: PBMCs or T cells enriched from blood (not recorded which). Receptors originate from a man aged 40-49 years who had recovered from COVID-19.

The V gene is TRBV18, the J gene TRBJ2-5, with 10 bases that match TRBD1. Germline-derived CDR1 and CDR2 are KGHSH and LQKENI. CDR3 length: 15 amino acids. Unmatched junction bases numbered 2, after V lost 3 bases and J lost 1 base. The CDR3 here is CASSPGQGFQETQYF. CDR3 nucleotide sequence: TGTGCCAGCTCACCGGGACAGGGGTTCCAAGAGACCCAGTACTTC.

V and J are TRBV15 and TRBJ2-7, with 9 bases identical to TRBD1. The germline gives CDR1 LNHNV, CDR2 YYDKDF (reference sequence). Trimming at V came to 6 bases and at J to 6 bases, leaving 9 bases not matched to a gene. The length of the CDR3 is 14 residues. The CDR3 DNA is TGTGCCACCAGTCCGGGACAGGGTTATCGCGAGCAGTACTTC. This translates into CATSPGQGYREQYF. The entire variable domain, with the rest obtained from reference TRBV15 and TRBJ2-7, is as follows: DAMVIQNPRYQVTQFGKPVTLSCSQTLNHNVMYWYQQKSSQAPKLLFHYYDKDFNNEADTPDNFQSRRPNTSFCFLDIRSPGLGDTAMYLCATSPGQGYREQYFGPGTRLTVT.

V gene TRBV4-1 combines with J gene TRBJ1-3; the D gene is possibly TRBD1 (6 bases). Looked up from germline, CDR1 is MGHRA and CDR2 is YSYEKL. The V and J ends lost 7 bases and 3 bases respectively, with 31 bases between them. The CDR3 is made up of 20 amino acids. The CDR3 here is CASTKNHWGGLGSDGNTIYF. CDR3 sequence (DNA): TGCGCCAGCACTAAAAATCACTGGGGGGGGCTCGGATCTGATGGAAACACCATATATTTT.

The chain employs TRBV5-8 and TRBJ1-5, with D perhaps matching TRBD1 (5 bases). Germline lookup yields CDR1 SGHTS and CDR2 YDEGEE. This CDR3 has 14 amino acids. V was trimmed by 0 bases and J by 6 bases, leaving 10 bases between them. The CDR3: CASSLGFRAQPQHF. The CDR3 DNA follows: TGTGCCAGCAGCTTGGGGTTCAGGGCTCAGCCCCAGCATTTT.

The chain has TRBV9 and TRBJ1-2, with D perhaps TRBD1 (6 bases). Trimming left V 6 bases short and J 9 bases short, with 18 bases between. Germline assignment: CDR1 SGDLS and CDR2 YYNGEE. The CDR3 runs to 13 residues. Here the CDR3 reads CASTAGQGTSYTF. Here the CDR3 DNA reads TGTGCCAGCACCGCGGGCCAGGGGACAAGCTACACCTTC.

This clone came up a few times. The V and J genes are TRBV15 and TRBJ1-4; TRBD1 aligns across 7 bases. CDR3 length: 16 amino acids. Germline loops: CDR1 LNHNV, CDR2 YYDKDF (reference sequence). V was clipped by 4 bases and J by 1 base; unmatched bases: 6. CDR3 loop: CATSTERGRTNEKLFF. In DNA, the CDR3 is TGTGCCACCAGCACGGAAAGGGGGCGAACTAATGAAAAACTGTTTTTT.

The chain couples TRBV6-1 to TRBJ1-2, with D possibly matching TRBD1 (6 bases). Germline-derived CDR1 and CDR2 are MNHNS and SASEGT. The V end was cut by 3 bases, the J end by 4 bases, with 15 bases between. The CDR3 spans 15 residues. CDR3 sequence (DNA): TGTGCCAGCAGTGAGGGTAGGGGAGGGGGCTATGGCTACACCTTC. Translating gives CASSEGRGGGYGYTF.

V usage is TRBV30 and J usage is TRBJ2-7, with a weak D call TRBD2 (5 bases). Germline assignment: CDR1 GTSNPN and CDR2 SVGIG (reference sequence). The CDR3 length is 13 residues. Trimming removed 2 bases at V and 7 bases at J, with 15 bases between. CDR3 protein: CAWSSSWRGEQYF. For the CDR3, the DNA is TGTGCCTGGAGTAGTTCGTGGAGAGGGGAGCAGTACTTC.

The chain recombines TRBV16 with TRBJ1-1; 7 nucleotides align to TRBD1. With 4 bases clipped from V and 0 bases from J, the junction kept 11 bases outside the gene matches. From germline, CDR1 is KGHSY and CDR2 FQNENV. CDR3 size: 17 residues. The CDR3: CASSLSPRGPLNTEAFF. The CDR3 bases are TGTGCCAGCAGCCTCTCGCCGAGGGGGCCGTTGAACACTGAAGCTTTCTTT.

The rearrangement joins TRBV11-2 to TRBJ2-3; weak D call: TRBD1 (6 bases). Trimming removed 0 bases from V and 2 bases from J, with 9 bases in between. Germline V gene data show CDR1 as SGHAT and CDR2 as FQNNGV. CDR3 size: 15 residues. The CDR3 DNA reads TGTGCCAGCAGCTTAGACAGACAGGACACAGATACGCAGTATTTT. It codes for CASSLDRQDTDTQYF. Using reference TRBV11-2 and TRBJ2-3 for the parts outside the CDR3, the full variable domain is EAGVAQSPRYKIIEKRQSVAFWCNPISGHATLYWYQQILGQGPKLLIQFQNNGVVDDSQLPKDRFSAERLKGVDSTLKIQPAKLEDSAVYLCASSLDRQDTDTQYFGPGTRLTVL.

The chain joins TRBV5-1 to TRBJ1-1; D possibly corresponds to TRBD1 (6 bases). The CDR3 totals 17 residues. The germline V gene encodes CDR1 SGHRS and CDR2 YFSETQ. Trimming shortened V by 0 bases and J by 1 base, and 16 bases separated the two germline ends. CDR3 nucleotide sequence: TGCGCCAGCAGCTTGGCCGGGACACAGGGAGCGAACACTGAAGCTTTCTTT. It yields the protein CASSLAGTQGANTEAFF. Filled out from reference TRBV5-1 and TRBJ1-1, the complete variable domain reads KAGVTQTPRYLIKTRGQQVTLSCSPISGHRSVSWYQQTPGQGLQFLFEYFSETQRNKGNFPGRFSGRQFSNSRSEMNVSTLELGDSALYLCASSLAGTQGANTEAFFGQGTRLTVV.

This chain links TRBV11-1 with TRBJ2-1, with 7 bases that match TRBD1. From germline, CDR1 is SGHAT and CDR2 FQDESV (reference sequence). V shed 6 bases and J 4 bases; nucleotides not matched to a gene: 9. CDR3 length equals 15 residues. The CDR3 bases are TGTGCCAGCAGTTCTACCGGGACAGCTTACAATGAGCAGTTCTTC. It is translated as CASSSTGTAYNEQFF.

The chain carries TRBV6-4 and TRBJ2-3; 9 nucleotides line up with TRBD1. CDR3 length: 15 amino acids. Trimming at V came to 3 bases and at J to 4 bases, leaving 5 bases not matched to a gene. Per the germline V gene, CDR1 is MRHNA and CDR2 is SNTAGT. The CDR3 here is CASSDHTGGADTQYF. The CDR3 DNA reads as TGTGCCAGCAGTGATCACACAGGGGGCGCAGATACGCAGTATTTT.

The J gene is TRBJ1-6, the V gene TRBV9; 7 nucleotides match TRBD1. The CDR3 is 16 amino acids. With V trimmed by 4 bases and J by 5 bases, 9 bases remained unmatched. CDR1 is SGDLS, CDR2 YYNGEE, per germline. The CDR3 loop is CASSYFPGQNNSPLHF. CDR3 in DNA: TGTGCCAGCAGCTATTTTCCGGGACAGAATAATTCACCCCTCCACTTT. Complete variable domain (other parts from reference TRBV9 and TRBJ1-6): DSGVTQTPKHLITATGQRVTLRCSPRSGDLSVYWYQQSLDQGLQFLIQYYNGEERAKGNILERFSAQQFPDLHSELNLSSLELGDSALYFCASSYFPGQNNSPLHFGNGTRLTVT.

J is TRBJ2-6 and V is TRBV5-4; D possibly corresponds to TRBD2 (6 bases). The germline V gene encodes CDR1 SGHNT and CDR2 YYREEE (reference sequence). V dropped 2 bases and J dropped 0 bases, with 12 bases sitting between them. CDR3 size: 17 residues. The CDR3 nucleotides read TGTGCCAGCAGCTTCGGGGGAGACGGCTCTGGGGCCAACGTCCTGACTTTC. Translation: CASSFGGDGSGANVLTF.

The chain joins TRBV9 to TRBJ2-1; 9 bases are shared with TRBD1. Trimming at V came to 0 bases and at J to 6 bases, leaving 7 bases not matched to a gene. The V gene's germline CDR1 is SGDLS and CDR2 YYNGEE. This CDR3 is built from 16 residues. DNA of the CDR3: TGTGCCAGCAGCGTAGCTGGAGGACAGGGGCTCAATGAGCAGTTCTTC. Translation: CASSVAGGQGLNEQFF.

The chain carries TRBV28 and TRBJ1-2; maybe TRBD1 (5 bases). The CDR3 runs to 14 residues. Per the germline V gene, CDR1 is MDHEN and CDR2 is SYDVKM. The V gene lost 6 bases and the J gene lost 6 bases, with 17 bases spanning the gap. The CDR3 coding sequence is TGTGCCAGCAGAGACGGAGGGGTCGCGAATGGCTACACCTTC. Residues: CASRDGGVANGYTF.

This chain joins TRBV24-1 and TRBJ1-2; TRBD1 is a possible D gene (6 bases). CDR3 length: 13 residues. Looked up from germline, CDR1 is KGHDR and CDR2 is SFDVKD. V dropped 1 base and J dropped 7 bases, with 9 bases sitting between them. The CDR3 loop is CATSDFGQSGYTF. The DNA for the CDR3 is TGTGCCACCAGTGATTTTGGACAGTCTGGCTACACCTTC.

The chain employs TRBV3-1 (or the pseudogene TRBV3-2) and TRBJ2-5, with 7 bases fitting TRBD2. Trimming removed 4 bases from V and 3 bases from J; junction bases left unmatched: 8. Germline V gene data show CDR1 as LGHDT and CDR2 as YNNKEL (reference sequence). The CDR3 runs to 15 residues. CDR3 sequence reads: CASSPVTGGEETQYF. The DNA for the CDR3 is TGTGCCAGCAGCCCTGTCACGGGGGGTGAAGAGACCCAGTACTTC.

The chain combines TRBV6-4 with TRBJ1-1, with a weak D call TRBD1 (6 bases). Germline CDR1 MRHNA, CDR2 SNTAGT. Trimming left V 6 bases short and J 6 bases short, with 11 bases between. CDR3 length: 12 amino acids. CDR3 amino acids: CASRQGSSEAFF. In nucleotides, the CDR3 is TGTGCCAGCAGACAGGGTAGTTCTGAAGCTTTCTTT.

The V gene is TRBV19, the J gene TRBJ2-5, with TRBD2 identical over 13 bases. This CDR3 is built from 15 residues. Germline CDR1 reads LNHDA; CDR2 reads SQIVND (reference sequence). After removal of 5 bases from V and 4 bases from J, the junction contained 4 bases not matched to a gene. This CDR3 is CASSLRTSGGETQYF. In DNA form, the CDR3 reads TGTGCCAGTAGTTTACGGACTAGCGGGGGAGAGACCCAGTACTTC.

CDR3 in amino acids: CASSSGGREYF. In nucleotides, the CDR3 is TGTGCCAGCAGTTCGGGGGGGAGGGAGTACTTC. The rearrangement uses TRBV28 and TRBJ2-7, with TRBD2 matching over 8 bases. Germline assignment: CDR1 MDHEN and CDR2 SYDVKM. With V trimmed by 4 bases and J by 11 bases, 4 bases remained unmatched. This CDR3 region has 11 residues.

The chain is built from TRBV27 and TRBJ1-2, with TRBD1 matching 9 bases. This CDR3 is built from 15 residues. J was trimmed by 5 bases and V by 3 bases; bases with no gene match: 7. Germline CDR1 is MNHEY and CDR2 is SMNVEV (reference sequence). Written as DNA, the CDR3 is TGTGCCAGCAGTTTGATGGGACAGGGTCGGTATGGCTACACCTTC. It codes for CASSLMGQGRYGYTF.

V is TRBV5-1 and J is TRBJ2-1; 7 nucleotides line up with TRBD2. The CDR3 spans 22 residues. Germline CDR1 reads SGHRS; CDR2 reads YFSETQ. Trimming at V came to 0 bases and at J to 2 bases, leaving 23 bases not matched to a gene. CDR3 sequence: CASSLVFRYSGSGPIPYNEQFF. In nucleotides, the CDR3 is TGCGCCAGCAGCTTGGTTTTCCGCTATAGCGGGTCCGGGCCTATACCCTACAATGAGCAGTTCTTC. Together with reference TRBV5-1 and TRBJ2-1, the CDR3 gives the full variable domain: KAGVTQTPRYLIKTRGQQVTLSCSPISGHRSVSWYQQTPGQGLQFLFEYFSETQRNKGNFPGRFSGRQFSNSRSEMNVSTLELGDSALYLCASSLVFRYSGSGPIPYNEQFFGPGTRLTVL.

The chain uses TRBV7-9 and TRBJ1-3; perhaps TRBD1 as D (6 bases). The V end lost 0 bases, the J end lost 0 bases, and 15 bases lay between the germline ends. Germline loops: CDR1 SEHNR, CDR2 FQNEAQ (reference sequence). The length of the CDR3 is 18 residues. The chain's CDR3 is CASSLAGGQSFSGNTIYF. The CDR3 bases are TGTGCCAGCAGCTTAGCGGGTGGACAGTCCTTCTCTGGAAACACCATATATTTT.

The chain combines TRBV5-1 with TRBJ1-1, with no clear D. Trimming took 5 bases from V and 0 from J, leaving 14 bases between them. The CDR3 sequence is 15 residues long. Germline V gene sequence: CDR1 SGHRS, CDR2 YFSETQ. CDR3 nucleotides: TGCGCCAGCAGTAGGAGCTCTCTGGTGAACACTGAAGCTTTCTTT. Protein product: CASSRSSLVNTEAFF.

This chain joins TRBV7-2 and TRBJ2-5; D may be TRBD1 (5 bases). The CDR3 runs 14 residues. Deletions cut 2 bases from V and 7 bases from J, with 14 bases between. CDR1 is SGHTA, CDR2 FQGNSA, per germline. The CDR3 coding sequence is TGTGCCAGCAGCTTAAGACAGCCGCCCGGGACCCAGTACTTC. This encodes CASSLRQPPGTQYF.

V gene TRBV11-2 combines with J gene TRBJ2-5, with TRBD1 as a possible D gene (6 bases). The CDR3 is 17 residues long. Germline V gene data show CDR1 as SGHAT and CDR2 as FQNNGV. V was clipped by 2 bases and J by 1 base, with 17 bases between them. The CDR3, as DNA: TGTGCCAGCAGCTTAAGGGCTAGGGACACGGGCCAAGAGACCCAGTACTTC. The encoded protein is CASSLRARDTGQETQYF.